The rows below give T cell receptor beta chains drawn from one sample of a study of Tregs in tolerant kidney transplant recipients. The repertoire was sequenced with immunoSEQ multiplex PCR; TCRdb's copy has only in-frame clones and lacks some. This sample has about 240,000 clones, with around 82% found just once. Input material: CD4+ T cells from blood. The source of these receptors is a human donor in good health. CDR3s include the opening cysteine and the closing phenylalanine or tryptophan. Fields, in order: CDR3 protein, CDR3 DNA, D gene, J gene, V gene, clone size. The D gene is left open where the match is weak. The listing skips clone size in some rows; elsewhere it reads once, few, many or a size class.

cdr3_aa: CASSQVPAGVNEQFF
cdr3_nt: TGCGCCAGCAGCCAAGTCCCAGCGGGAGTAAATGAGCAGTTCTTC
d_call: TRBD2
j_call: TRBJ2-1
v_call: TRBV4-1
clone_size: -

cdr3_aa: CASSFGSSYNSPLHF
cdr3_nt: TGTGCCAGCAGCTTCGGGAGCTCCTATAATTCACCCCTCCACTTT
d_call: -
j_call: TRBJ1-6
v_call: TRBV7-2
clone_size: -

cdr3_aa: CASSPERWVGDTEAFF
cdr3_nt: TGTGCCAGCAGCCCTGAACGGTGGGTTGGGGACACTGAAGCTTTCTTT
d_call: -
j_call: TRBJ1-1
v_call: TRBV7-3
clone_size: -

cdr3_aa: CASSSLSGRGTDTQYF
cdr3_nt: TGTGCCAGCAGCTCCCTCAGCGGGAGGGGAACAGATACGCAGTATTTT
d_call: TRBD2
j_call: TRBJ2-3
v_call: TRBV5-4
clone_size: -

cdr3_aa: CASSMDRGSSYEQYF
cdr3_nt: TGTGCCAGTAGTATGGACAGGGGGTCGTCCTACGAGCAGTACTTC
d_call: TRBD1
j_call: TRBJ2-7
v_call: TRBV19
clone_size: few

cdr3_aa: CASSFDSNQETQYF
cdr3_nt: TGTGCCAGCAGCTTCGACAGCAACCAAGAGACCCAGTACTTC
d_call: -
j_call: TRBJ2-5
v_call: TRBV11-3
clone_size: -

cdr3_aa: CASSSDRESQPQHF
cdr3_nt: TGTGCCAGCAGCTCCGACAGGGAGAGCCAGCCCCAGCATTTT
d_call: TRBD1
j_call: TRBJ1-5
v_call: TRBV5-6
clone_size: -

cdr3_aa: CASSGDRGSPGELFF
cdr3_nt: TGTGCCAGCAGTGGAGACAGGGGGAGCCCCGGGGAGCTGTTTTTT
d_call: TRBD1
j_call: TRBJ2-2
v_call: TRBV2
clone_size: -

cdr3_aa: CASSEAWGRGGRSNEKLFF
cdr3_nt: TGTGCCAGCAGTGAAGCGTGGGGTAGGGGGGGGCGATCTAATGAAAAACTGTTTTTT
d_call: -
j_call: TRBJ1-4
v_call: TRBV6-1
clone_size: -

cdr3_aa: CASSSRVAATSYEQYF
cdr3_nt: TGTGCCAGCTCATCGCGGGTGGCAGCAACCTCCTACGAGCAGTACTTC
d_call: -
j_call: TRBJ2-7
v_call: TRBV18
clone_size: -

cdr3_aa: CASSLVGLAGVGLEQYF
cdr3_nt: TGTGCCAGCAGCTTAGTAGGGCTAGCGGGAGTTGGGCTCGAGCAGTACTTC
d_call: TRBD2
j_call: TRBJ2-7
v_call: TRBV7-8
clone_size: -

cdr3_aa: CASSLVGPLGNTQYF
cdr3_nt: TGTGCCAGCAGCTTAGTTGGACCCCTGGGGAATACGCAGTATTTT
d_call: -
j_call: TRBJ2-3
v_call: TRBV7-2
clone_size: -

cdr3_aa: CASSPESRTHYGYTF
cdr3_nt: TGCGCCAGCAGCCCTGAATCTAGGACGCACTATGGCTACACCTTC
d_call: -
j_call: TRBJ1-2
v_call: TRBV5-1
clone_size: few

cdr3_aa: CASSDYYEQYF
cdr3_nt: TGTGCCAGCAGCGACTACTACGAGCAGTACTTC
d_call: -
j_call: TRBJ2-7
v_call: TRBV6-1
clone_size: -

cdr3_aa: CASSWDSNQPQHF
cdr3_nt: TGTGCCAGCAGCTGGGACAGCAATCAGCCCCAGCATTTT
d_call: -
j_call: TRBJ1-5
v_call: TRBV6-5
clone_size: -

cdr3_aa: CASSLGEPRGEKLFF
cdr3_nt: TGCGCCAGCAGCTTGGGGGAGCCACGAGGGGAAAAACTGTTTTTT
d_call: -
j_call: TRBJ1-4
v_call: TRBV5-1
clone_size: -

cdr3_aa: CASIKGQETNQPQHF
cdr3_nt: TGTGCCAGCATCAAAGGACAGGAGACCAATCAGCCCCAGCATTTT
d_call: TRBD1
j_call: TRBJ1-5
v_call: TRBV7-9
clone_size: once

cdr3_aa: CASSLYGGQWEQETQYF
cdr3_nt: TGTGCCAGCAGCTTATATGGGGGACAGTGGGAGCAAGAGACCCAGTACTTC
d_call: TRBD1
j_call: TRBJ2-5
v_call: TRBV7-2
clone_size: -

cdr3_aa: CASSVAGTGEQYF
cdr3_nt: TGTGCCAGCAGTGTTGCCGGGACCGGCGAGCAGTACTTC
d_call: -
j_call: TRBJ2-7
v_call: TRBV2
clone_size: few

cdr3_aa: CAGTRSYGYTF
cdr3_nt: TGTGCCGGTACAAGAAGCTATGGCTACACCTTC
d_call: -
j_call: TRBJ1-2
v_call: TRBV2
clone_size: -

cdr3_aa: CASSSTSGGPNEQFF
cdr3_nt: TGTGCCAGCAGCTCGACTAGCGGGGGGCCCAATGAGCAGTTCTTC
d_call: TRBD2
j_call: TRBJ2-1
v_call: TRBV7-3
clone_size: -

cdr3_aa: CASSQGGHPTSGNTIYF
cdr3_nt: TGCGCCAGCAGCCAAGGGGGCCACCCAACCTCTGGAAACACCATATATTTT
d_call: -
j_call: TRBJ1-3
v_call: TRBV4-1
clone_size: -

cdr3_aa: CASSVAGGPYNEQFF
cdr3_nt: TGTGCCAGCAGTGTAGCCGGGGGGCCTTACAATGAGCAGTTCTTC
d_call: -
j_call: TRBJ2-1
v_call: TRBV6-1
clone_size: once

cdr3_aa: CASSPGRDNQPQHF
cdr3_nt: TGTGCCAGCTCACCAGGCAGGGACAATCAGCCCCAGCATTTT
d_call: -
j_call: TRBJ1-5
v_call: TRBV18
clone_size: -

cdr3_aa: CASSPRTATNEKLFF
cdr3_nt: TGTGCCAGCAGCCCAAGGACAGCAACTAATGAAAAACTGTTTTTT
d_call: -
j_call: TRBJ1-4
v_call: TRBV7-2
clone_size: -

cdr3_aa: CASWGGSPLHF
cdr3_nt: TGCGCCAGCTGGGGGGGTTCACCCCTTCACTTT
d_call: -
j_call: TRBJ1-6
v_call: TRBV2
clone_size: -

cdr3_aa: CASTTGGPLDEQYF
cdr3_nt: TGTGCCAGCACAACGGGAGGTCCCTTGGACGAGCAGTACTTC
d_call: TRBD2
j_call: TRBJ2-7
v_call: TRBV6-1
clone_size: -

cdr3_aa: CASSVLQGSANYGYTF
cdr3_nt: TGTGCCAGCAGTGTATTACAGGGTTCAGCTAACTATGGCTACACCTTC
d_call: -
j_call: TRBJ1-2
v_call: TRBV6-1
clone_size: -

cdr3_aa: CATSSGNQPQHF
cdr3_nt: TGTGCCACCAGCAGCGGGAATCAGCCCCAGCATTTT
d_call: -
j_call: TRBJ1-5
v_call: TRBV15
clone_size: -

cdr3_aa: CASSISGAQETQYF
cdr3_nt: TGCGCCAGCAGTATTAGCGGGGCTCAAGAGACCCAGTACTTC
d_call: TRBD2
j_call: TRBJ2-5
v_call: TRBV5-1
clone_size: -

cdr3_aa: CASSLWAGASYEQYF
cdr3_nt: TGCGCCAGCAGCTTGTGGGCAGGGGCGTCCTACGAGCAGTACTTC
d_call: -
j_call: TRBJ2-7
v_call: TRBV5-1
clone_size: -

cdr3_aa: CASSHGTSGSWGETQYF
cdr3_nt: TGCGCCAGCAGCCACGGGACTAGCGGGAGTTGGGGAGAGACCCAGTACTTC
d_call: TRBD2
j_call: TRBJ2-5
v_call: TRBV4-1
clone_size: -

cdr3_aa: CASSSGVTPRSYEQYF
cdr3_nt: TGTGCCAGCAGCTCCGGGGTGACACCTCGCTCCTACGAGCAGTACTTC
d_call: -
j_call: TRBJ2-7
v_call: TRBV5-8
clone_size: -

cdr3_aa: CASRGGWENEQFF
cdr3_nt: TGTGCTAGCCGGGGGGGCTGGGAAAATGAGCAGTTCTTC
d_call: TRBD2
j_call: TRBJ2-1
v_call: TRBV12-5
clone_size: -

cdr3_aa: CASSLGDEQYF
cdr3_nt: TGCGCCAGCAGCTTGGGTGACGAGCAGTACTTC
d_call: -
j_call: TRBJ2-7
v_call: TRBV5-1
clone_size: -

cdr3_aa: CASSLQVVGYTF
cdr3_nt: TGTGCCAGCAGTCTGCAAGTCGTCGGCTACACCTTC
d_call: -
j_call: TRBJ1-2
v_call: TRBV2
clone_size: -

cdr3_aa: CACHRGRETQYF
cdr3_nt: TGTGCCTGCCACAGGGGGCGAGAGACCCAGTACTTC
d_call: TRBD1
j_call: TRBJ2-5
v_call: TRBV30
clone_size: -

cdr3_aa: CASSPRDTSGDGYTF
cdr3_nt: TGTGCCAGCTCACCACGCGACACCTCGGGGGATGGCTACACCTTC
d_call: -
j_call: TRBJ1-2
v_call: TRBV18
clone_size: once

cdr3_aa: CASSLGLPIYNEQFF
cdr3_nt: TGTGCCAGCTCATTGGGACTCCCGATCTACAATGAGCAGTTCTTC
d_call: -
j_call: TRBJ2-1
v_call: TRBV18
clone_size: -

cdr3_aa: CASSTGGSGAGEQYF
cdr3_nt: TGCGCCAGCAGCACAGGGGGCAGCGGTGCCGGCGAGCAGTACTTC
d_call: TRBD1
j_call: TRBJ2-7
v_call: TRBV5-1
clone_size: once

cdr3_aa: CASSLIASGYEQYF
cdr3_nt: TGCGCCAGCAGCTTGATTGCTAGCGGCTACGAGCAGTACTTC
d_call: TRBD2
j_call: TRBJ2-7
v_call: TRBV5-1
clone_size: -

cdr3_aa: CASYIYGYTF
cdr3_nt: TGCGCCAGCTATATCTATGGCTACACCTTC
d_call: -
j_call: TRBJ1-2
v_call: TRBV10-1
clone_size: -

cdr3_aa: CASSLIPTVKQYF
cdr3_nt: TGTGCCAGCAGCTTAATCCCTACCGTCAAGCAGTACTTC
d_call: -
j_call: TRBJ2-7
v_call: TRBV7-9
clone_size: -

cdr3_aa: CASSMESGVSSYEQYF
cdr3_nt: TGTGCCAGTAGCATGGAGAGCGGGGTGAGCTCCTACGAGCAGTACTTC
d_call: TRBD2
j_call: TRBJ2-7
v_call: TRBV19
clone_size: -

cdr3_aa: CASSLWAGEANQPQHF
cdr3_nt: TGTGCCAGCAGCTTATGGGCAGGGGAGGCCAATCAGCCCCAGCATTTT
d_call: -
j_call: TRBJ1-5
v_call: TRBV7-4
clone_size: -

cdr3_aa: CASSWTGLGNQPQHF
cdr3_nt: TGTGCCAGCAGCTGGACAGGGTTGGGTAATCAGCCCCAGCATTTT
d_call: TRBD1
j_call: TRBJ1-5
v_call: TRBV5-8
clone_size: -

cdr3_aa: CASTIQRESYEQYF
cdr3_nt: TGTGCCAGCACCATACAGCGGGAGTCCTACGAGCAGTACTTC
d_call: TRBD2
j_call: TRBJ2-7
v_call: TRBV7-2
clone_size: -

cdr3_aa: CAGPGQGVPYEQYF
cdr3_nt: TGTGCCGGACCGGGACAGGGAGTCCCGTACGAGCAGTACTTC
d_call: TRBD1
j_call: TRBJ2-7
v_call: TRBV6-1
clone_size: -

cdr3_aa: CASSLLAGGGREQFF
cdr3_nt: TGTGCCAGCAGTTTACTAGCGGGGGGGGGTAGGGAGCAGTTCTTC
d_call: TRBD2
j_call: TRBJ2-1
v_call: TRBV6-5
clone_size: -

cdr3_aa: CASSQDTAGGSYEQYF
cdr3_nt: TGCGCCAGCAGCCAAGATACAGCGGGAGGGAGCTACGAGCAGTACTTC
d_call: TRBD2
j_call: TRBJ2-7
v_call: TRBV4-1
clone_size: -

cdr3_aa: CASSPGRQETQYF
cdr3_nt: TGTGCCAGCTCACCTGGACGGCAAGAGACCCAGTACTTC
d_call: -
j_call: TRBJ2-5
v_call: TRBV18
clone_size: once

cdr3_aa: CASSEWTGSYGYTF
cdr3_nt: TGTGCCAGCAGTGAATGGACAGGCTCCTATGGCTACACCTTC
d_call: TRBD1
j_call: TRBJ1-2
v_call: TRBV6-1
clone_size: few

cdr3_aa: CSVGGPPGQGAGSYGYTF
cdr3_nt: TGCAGCGTTGGGGGGCCCCCGGGACAGGGGGCGGGAAGTTATGGCTACACCTTC
d_call: TRBD1
j_call: TRBJ1-2
v_call: TRBV29-1
clone_size: -

cdr3_aa: CASSAPPTGPRADTQYF
cdr3_nt: TGTGCCAGCAGCGCTCCTCCGACAGGTCCCCGTGCAGATACGCAGTATTTT
d_call: -
j_call: TRBJ2-3
v_call: TRBV5-5
clone_size: once